These 6 T cell receptor beta chains came from one sample sequenced in a study of blood T cell repertoires in COVID-19 (dated by TCRdb to the early 2020s). Libraries were constructed by the immunoSEQ multiplex PCR assay. TCRdb mirrors the immuneACCESS table, restricted to in-frame sequences. Some clones are absent from its copies; in checked studies, under half trace to an unresolved V gene, and the reason for the others is unknown. The table for this sample lists tens of thousands of clones; 91% of them were counted only once. The ten largest clones add up to roughly 9% of the sample. Sequenced: peripheral blood. These receptors were collected from a human donor in a cohort sampled during active COVID-19.

V and J are TRBV28 and TRBJ2-1, with D tentatively TRBD2 (6 bases). Germline V CDR1 and CDR2: MDHEN, SYDVKM. V lost 6 bases, J lost 15 bases, and 18 bases lay in between. The CDR3 consists of 12 residues. The CDR3 sequence is CASSLSLEGSFF. CDR3 sequence (DNA): TGTGCCAGCAGCCTTAGCCTGGAGGGCTCGTTCTTC.

The rearrangement uses TRBV7-9 and TRBJ2-7; 7 positions match TRBD2. The V segment lost 4 bases and the J segment 6 bases; nucleotides outside the gene matches: 12. CDR3 length equals 15 residues. The germline V gene encodes CDR1 SEHNR and CDR2 FQNEAQ (reference sequence). Here the CDR3 DNA reads TGTGCCAGCAGCTCCACTAGCGTTCTCCTACCCGAGCAGTACTTC. It yields the protein CASSSTSVLLPEQYF.

The J gene is TRBJ1-2, the V gene TRBV27, with TRBD1 matching 8 bases. From germline, CDR1 is MNHEY and CDR2 SMNVEV (reference sequence). The V segment lost 6 bases and the J segment 7 bases; nucleotides outside the gene matches: 7. The CDR3 consists of 13 residues. The CDR3 region has the DNA TGTGCCAGCAGGTCGATACAGGGGGGTGGCTACACCTTC. Translating it yields CASRSIQGGGYTF.

This chain uses TRBV4-1 with TRBJ2-7, with 7 bases matching TRBD2. The ends lost 3 bases at V and 6 bases at J; junction bases unmatched: 2. The germline gives CDR1 MGHRA, CDR2 YSYEKL. The CDR3 has 12 residues. The CDR3 loop is CASSQGGGEQYF. In DNA form, the CDR3 reads TGCGCCAGCAGCCAGGGGGGGGGCGAGCAGTACTTC.

The CDR3 spells CASSDRGLNQPQHF. CDR3 in DNA: TGTGCCAGCAGTGACAGGGGTCTCAATCAGCCCCAGCATTTT. The gene calls are TRBV6-4 and TRBJ1-5; D perhaps matches TRBD1 (5 bases). Trimming cost V 2 bases and J 3 bases, with 8 bases left between them. CDR3 size: 14 residues. The V gene's germline CDR1 is MRHNA and CDR2 SNTAGT.

This sequence joins TRBV5-1 and TRBJ2-1; TRBD2 aligns across 14 bases. V trimming: 4 bases; J trimming: 2 bases; junction bases outside the gene matches: 5. The length of the CDR3 is 17 residues. The germline V gene encodes CDR1 SGHRS and CDR2 YFSETQ. The CDR3 loop reads CASSRTSGRLTYNEQFF. CDR3 coding DNA: TGCGCCAGCAGCCGGACTAGCGGGAGGCTGACCTACAATGAGCAGTTCTTC.